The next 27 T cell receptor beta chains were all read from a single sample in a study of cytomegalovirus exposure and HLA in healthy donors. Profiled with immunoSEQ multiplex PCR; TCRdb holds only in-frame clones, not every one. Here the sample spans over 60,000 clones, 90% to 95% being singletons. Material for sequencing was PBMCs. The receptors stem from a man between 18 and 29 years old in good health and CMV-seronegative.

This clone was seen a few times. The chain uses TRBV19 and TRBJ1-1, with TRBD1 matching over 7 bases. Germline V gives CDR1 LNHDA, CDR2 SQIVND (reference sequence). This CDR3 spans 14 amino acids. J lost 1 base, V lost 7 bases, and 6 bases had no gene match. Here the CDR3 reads CASTLGQTNTEAFF. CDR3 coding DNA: TGTGCCAGTACCCTGGGACAGACGAACACTGAAGCTTTCTTT.

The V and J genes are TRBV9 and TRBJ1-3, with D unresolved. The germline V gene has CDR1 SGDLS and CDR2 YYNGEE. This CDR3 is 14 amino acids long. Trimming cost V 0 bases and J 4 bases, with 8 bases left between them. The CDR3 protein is CASSVGGYGNTIYF. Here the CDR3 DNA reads TGTGCCAGCAGCGTAGGAGGGTACGGAAACACCATATATTTT. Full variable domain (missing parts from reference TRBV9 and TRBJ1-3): DSGVTQTPKHLITATGQRVTLRCSPRSGDLSVYWYQQSLDQGLQFLIQYYNGEERAKGNILERFSAQQFPDLHSELNLSSLELGDSALYFCASSVGGYGNTIYFGEGSWLTVV.

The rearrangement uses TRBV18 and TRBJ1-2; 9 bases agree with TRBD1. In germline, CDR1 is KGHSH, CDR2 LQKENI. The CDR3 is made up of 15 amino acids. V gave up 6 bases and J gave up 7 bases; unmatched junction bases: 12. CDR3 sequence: CASSPETGGIFGYTF. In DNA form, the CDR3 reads TGTGCCAGCTCCCCGGAGACAGGGGGAATCTTTGGCTACACCTTC.

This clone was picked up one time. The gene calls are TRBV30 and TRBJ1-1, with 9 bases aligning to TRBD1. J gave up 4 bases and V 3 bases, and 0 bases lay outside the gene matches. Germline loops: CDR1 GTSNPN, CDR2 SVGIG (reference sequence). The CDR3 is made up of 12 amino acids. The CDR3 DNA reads TGTGCCTGGAGGACAGGGGGCACTGAAGCTTTCTTT. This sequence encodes CAWRTGGTEAFF.

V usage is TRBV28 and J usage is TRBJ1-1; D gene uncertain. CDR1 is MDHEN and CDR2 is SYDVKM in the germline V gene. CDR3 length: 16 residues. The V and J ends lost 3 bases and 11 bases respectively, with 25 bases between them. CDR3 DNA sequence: TGTGCCAGCAGTTTGGAGTCCCATAGACCAACCTATGAGGCTTTCTTT. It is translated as CASSLESHRPTYEAFF.

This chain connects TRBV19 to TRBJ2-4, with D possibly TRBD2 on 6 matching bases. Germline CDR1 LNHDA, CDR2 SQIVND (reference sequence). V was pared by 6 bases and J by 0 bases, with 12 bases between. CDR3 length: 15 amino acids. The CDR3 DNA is TGTGCCAGTAGGGGGGGTGCTCTAGCCAAAAACATTCAGTACTTC. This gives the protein CASRGGALAKNIQYF.

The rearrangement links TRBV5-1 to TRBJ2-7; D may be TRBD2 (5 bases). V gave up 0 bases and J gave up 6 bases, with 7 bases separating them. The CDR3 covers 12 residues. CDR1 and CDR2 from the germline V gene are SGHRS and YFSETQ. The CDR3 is CASSLAGSEQYF. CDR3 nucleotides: TGCGCCAGCAGCTTGGCGGGATCCGAGCAGTACTTC.

The CDR3 loop is CASSPPRTYEQYF. The CDR3 coding sequence is TGTGCCAGCAGCCCACCTAGAACCTACGAGCAGTACTTC. The chain couples TRBV7-9 to TRBJ2-7; D gene uncertain. Germline CDR1 is SEHNR and CDR2 is FQNEAQ (reference sequence). The CDR3 loop spans 13 amino acids. Trimming took 5 bases from V and 2 from J, leaving 10 bases between them.

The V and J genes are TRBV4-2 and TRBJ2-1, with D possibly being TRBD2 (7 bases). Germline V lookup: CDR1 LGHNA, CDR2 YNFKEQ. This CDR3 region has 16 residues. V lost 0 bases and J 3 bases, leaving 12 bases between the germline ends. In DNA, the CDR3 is TGTGCCAGCAGCCAAGAAGGAGGGGGGGTCTACAATGAGCAGTTCTTC. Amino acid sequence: CASSQEGGGVYNEQFF.

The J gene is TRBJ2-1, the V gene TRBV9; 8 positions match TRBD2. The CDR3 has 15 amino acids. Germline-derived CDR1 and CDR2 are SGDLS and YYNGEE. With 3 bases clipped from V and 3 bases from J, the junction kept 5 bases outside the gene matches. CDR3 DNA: TGTGCCAGCAGCGACGCTAGCGGGCTCTACAATGAGCAGTTCTTC. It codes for CASSDASGLYNEQFF.

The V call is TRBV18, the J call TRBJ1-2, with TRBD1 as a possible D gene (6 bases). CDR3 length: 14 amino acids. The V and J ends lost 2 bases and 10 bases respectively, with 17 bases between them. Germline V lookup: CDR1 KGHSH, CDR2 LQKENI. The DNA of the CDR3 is TGTGCCAGCTCACCAGGGGCAGGGGCCCCCCCCTACACCTTC. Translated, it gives CASSPGAGAPPYTF.

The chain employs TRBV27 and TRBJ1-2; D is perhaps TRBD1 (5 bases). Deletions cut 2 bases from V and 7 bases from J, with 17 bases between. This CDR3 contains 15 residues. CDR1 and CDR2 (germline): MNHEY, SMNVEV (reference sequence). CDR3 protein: CASSLGGEGPIGYTF. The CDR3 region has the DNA TGTGCCAGCAGTTTAGGGGGGGAGGGGCCTATTGGCTACACCTTC.

As DNA, the CDR3 is TGCAGCGTCCTGCCGGACAGGGGATCCACCGGGGAGCTGTTTTTT. Translation gives CSVLPDRGSTGELFF. This chain joins TRBV29-1 and TRBJ2-2, with TRBD1 identical over 9 bases. This CDR3 spans 15 amino acids. Germline loops: CDR1 SQVTM, CDR2 ANQGSEA. The trim removed 6 bases at V and 4 bases at J, leaving 9 bases unmatched.

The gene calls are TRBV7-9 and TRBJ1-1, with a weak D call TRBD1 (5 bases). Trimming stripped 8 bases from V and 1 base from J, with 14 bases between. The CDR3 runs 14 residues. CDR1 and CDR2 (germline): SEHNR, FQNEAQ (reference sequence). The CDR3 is CASDLEGKNTEAFF. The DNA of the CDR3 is TGTGCCAGCGATCTGGAGGGGAAGAACACTGAAGCTTTCTTT.

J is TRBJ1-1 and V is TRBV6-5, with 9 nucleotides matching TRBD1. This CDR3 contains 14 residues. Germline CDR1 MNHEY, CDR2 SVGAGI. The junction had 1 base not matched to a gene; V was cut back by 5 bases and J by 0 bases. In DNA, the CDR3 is TGTGCCAGCAGTAGGACAGGGGTGAACACTGAAGCTTTCTTT. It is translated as CASSRTGVNTEAFF.

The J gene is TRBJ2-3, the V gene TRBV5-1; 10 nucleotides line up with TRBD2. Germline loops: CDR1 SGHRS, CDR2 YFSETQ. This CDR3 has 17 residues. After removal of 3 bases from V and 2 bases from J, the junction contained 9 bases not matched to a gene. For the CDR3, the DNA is TGCGCCAGCAGCTGGCGGGGTAGCGGGGGGTACACAGATACGCAGTATTTT. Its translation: CASSWRGSGGYTDTQYF.

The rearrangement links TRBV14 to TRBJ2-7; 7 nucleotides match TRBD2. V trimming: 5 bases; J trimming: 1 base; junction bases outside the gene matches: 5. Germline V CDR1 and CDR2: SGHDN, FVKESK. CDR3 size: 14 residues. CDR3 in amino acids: CASSSFGGSYEQYF. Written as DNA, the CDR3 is TGTGCCAGCAGCTCGTTCGGGGGGTCCTACGAGCAGTACTTC.

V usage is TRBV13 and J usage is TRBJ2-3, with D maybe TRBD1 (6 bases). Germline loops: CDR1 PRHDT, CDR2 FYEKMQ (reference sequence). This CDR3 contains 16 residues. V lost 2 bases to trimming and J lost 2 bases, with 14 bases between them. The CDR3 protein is CASSLRGSGATDTQYF. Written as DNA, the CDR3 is TGTGCCAGCAGCTTAAGGGGGAGCGGCGCCACAGATACGCAGTATTTT.

The CDR3 sequence is CASSLYSGGANVLTF. The CDR3 coding sequence is TGTGCCAGCAGTTTATATTCCGGGGGGGCCAACGTCCTGACTTTC. The V and J genes are TRBV27 and TRBJ2-6; D is ambiguous. Germline CDR1 is MNHEY and CDR2 is SMNVEV (reference sequence). This CDR3 contains 15 residues. Between the trimmed V and J ends, which lost 1 base and 4 bases, there was a span of 8 bases.

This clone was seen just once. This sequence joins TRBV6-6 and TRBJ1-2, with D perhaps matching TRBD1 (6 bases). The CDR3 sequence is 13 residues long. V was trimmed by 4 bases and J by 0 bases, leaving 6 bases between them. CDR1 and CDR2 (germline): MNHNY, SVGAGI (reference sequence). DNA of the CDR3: TGTGCCAGCAGTTCAGGGGCTAACTATGGCTACACCTTC. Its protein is CASSSGANYGYTF.

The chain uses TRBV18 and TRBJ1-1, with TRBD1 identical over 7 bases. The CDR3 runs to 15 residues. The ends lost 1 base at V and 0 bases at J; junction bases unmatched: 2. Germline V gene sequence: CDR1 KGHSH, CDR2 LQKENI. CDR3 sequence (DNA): TGTGCCAGCTCACCACTGGGACAGTTGAACACTGAAGCTTTCTTT. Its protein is CASSPLGQLNTEAFF.

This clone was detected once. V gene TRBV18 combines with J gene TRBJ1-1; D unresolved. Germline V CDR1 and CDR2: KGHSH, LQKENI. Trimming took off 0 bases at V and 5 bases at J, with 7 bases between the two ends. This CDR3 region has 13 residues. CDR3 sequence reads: CASSPPGGTEAFF. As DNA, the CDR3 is TGTGCCAGCTCACCACCGGGAGGGACTGAAGCTTTCTTT.

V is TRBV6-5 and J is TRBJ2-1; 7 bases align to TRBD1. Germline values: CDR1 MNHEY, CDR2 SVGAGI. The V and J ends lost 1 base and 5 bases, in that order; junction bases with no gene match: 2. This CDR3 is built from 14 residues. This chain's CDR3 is CASSYYRGDNEQFF. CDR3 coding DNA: TGTGCCAGCAGTTACTACAGGGGAGACAATGAGCAGTTCTTC.

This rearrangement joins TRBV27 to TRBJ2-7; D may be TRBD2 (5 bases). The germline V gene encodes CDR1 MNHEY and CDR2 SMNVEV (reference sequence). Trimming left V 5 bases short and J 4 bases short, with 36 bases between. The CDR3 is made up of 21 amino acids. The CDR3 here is CASSIYLPDLSGDPPIYEQYF. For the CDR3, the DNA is TGTGCCAGCAGTATCTATCTGCCGGACTTGTCTGGTGACCCCCCGATATACGAGCAGTACTTC.

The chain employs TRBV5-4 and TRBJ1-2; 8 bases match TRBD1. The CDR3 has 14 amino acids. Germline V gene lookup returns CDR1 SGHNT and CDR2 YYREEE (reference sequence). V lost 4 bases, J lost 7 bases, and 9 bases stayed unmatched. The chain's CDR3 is CASSPRTGLSGYTF. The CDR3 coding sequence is TGTGCCAGCAGCCCCAGGACAGGGTTGAGTGGCTACACCTTC. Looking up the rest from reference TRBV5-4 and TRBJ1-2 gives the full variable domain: ETGVTQSPTHLIKTRGQQVTLRCSSQSGHNTVSWYQQALGQGPQFIFQYYREEENGRGNFPPRFSGLQFPNYSSELNVNALELDDSALYLCASSPRTGLSGYTFGSGTRLTVV.

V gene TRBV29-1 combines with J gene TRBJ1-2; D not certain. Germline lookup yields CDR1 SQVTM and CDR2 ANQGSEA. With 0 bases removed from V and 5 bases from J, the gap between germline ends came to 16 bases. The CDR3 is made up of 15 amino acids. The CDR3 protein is CSVEDGSGWQYGYTF. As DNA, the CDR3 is TGCAGCGTTGAAGACGGTTCGGGTTGGCAGTATGGCTACACCTTC.

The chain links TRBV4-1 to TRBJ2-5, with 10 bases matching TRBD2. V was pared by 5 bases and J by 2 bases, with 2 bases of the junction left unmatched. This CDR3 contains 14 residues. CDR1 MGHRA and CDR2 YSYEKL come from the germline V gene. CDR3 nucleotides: TGCGCCAGCAGCTTACTAGCGGGGCAAGAGACCCAGTACTTC. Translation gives CASSLLAGQETQYF.